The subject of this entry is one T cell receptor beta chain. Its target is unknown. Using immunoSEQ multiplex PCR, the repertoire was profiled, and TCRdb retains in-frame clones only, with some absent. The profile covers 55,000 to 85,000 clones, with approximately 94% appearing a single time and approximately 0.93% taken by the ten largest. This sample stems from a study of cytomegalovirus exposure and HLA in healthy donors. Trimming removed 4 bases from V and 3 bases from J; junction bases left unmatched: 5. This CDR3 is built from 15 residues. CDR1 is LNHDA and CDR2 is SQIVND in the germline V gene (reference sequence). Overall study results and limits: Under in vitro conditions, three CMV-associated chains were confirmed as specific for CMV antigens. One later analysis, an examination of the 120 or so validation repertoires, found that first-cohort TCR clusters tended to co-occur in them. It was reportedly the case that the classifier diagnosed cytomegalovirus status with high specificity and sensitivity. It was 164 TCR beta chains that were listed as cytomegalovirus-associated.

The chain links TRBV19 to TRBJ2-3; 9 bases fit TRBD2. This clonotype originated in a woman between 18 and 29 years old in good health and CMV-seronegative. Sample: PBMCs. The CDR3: CASSSPGLATDTQYF. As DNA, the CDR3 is TGTGCCAGTAGTAGCCCGGGACTAGCAACAGATACGCAGTATTTT.